This TCR beta chain originates from a study of T-cell reconstitution after alpha-beta-depleted transplantation in children. Overall study results and limits: T-cell counts and diversity at one year following transplant were attributed mainly to newly produced T cells. For some patients, TCRbeta diversity was high at day 60 because of recipient T cells and thymic progenitors that survived.

This clonotype was observed a few times. Antigen unknown. V was pared by 0 bases and J by 5 bases, with 4 bases of the junction left unmatched. The CDR3 consists of 15 residues. Per germline, CDR1 LGHDT and CDR2 YNNKEL (reference sequence). Unique molecular identifiers were incorporated when the TCRbeta library was constructed. TCRdb recomputed calls from the PCR reads with MiXCR, one row per CDR3 protein. The data contain 450,000 to 700,000 distinct CDR3 sequences, more than 20% of them singletons. The TCR sequence derives from a boy younger than two with Wiskott-Aldrich syndrome, due to receive a stem cell transplant. The source was PBMCs, collected before TCRalphabeta/CD19-depleted stem cell transplant. The chain is built from TRBV3-1 and TRBJ2-5; 9 bases align to TRBD1. The CDR3 protein is CASSQEWDREETQYF. CDR3 in DNA: TGTGCCAGCAGCCAAGAATGGGACAGGGAGGAGACCCAGTACTTC.